This entry lists 8 T cell receptor beta chains sequenced from one sample in a study of blood T cell repertoires in COVID-19. TCRdb keeps only in-frame clones here, not all; method: immunoSEQ multiplex PCR. The sample records over 100,000 clones, around 84% being singletons. Sequencing was carried out using PBMCs or T cells enriched from blood (not recorded which). The receptors stem from a woman aged 25 to 39 who had recovered from COVID-19.

The V call is TRBV4-2, the J call TRBJ2-5, with 9 bases fitting TRBD1. CDR1 LGHNA and CDR2 YNFKEQ come from the germline V gene. This CDR3 has 16 amino acids. V shed 4 bases and J 2 bases; nucleotides not matched to a gene: 8. CDR3 DNA sequence: TGTGCCAGCAGCCTTTTTCAGACAGGGGGACAAGAGACCCAGTACTTC. Translated, it gives CASSLFQTGGQETQYF.

The chain uses TRBV4-2 and TRBJ2-7; maybe TRBD2 (5 bases). CDR1 is LGHNA and CDR2 is YNFKEQ in the germline V gene. With 2 bases removed from V and 3 bases from J, the gap between germline ends came to 17 bases. This CDR3 has 16 amino acids. This chain's CDR3 is CASSQTGQRMGYEQYF. The CDR3 region has the DNA TGTGCCAGCAGCCAAACCGGCCAGCGGATGGGCTACGAGCAGTACTTC.

The chain recombines TRBV7-2 with TRBJ1-6; 8 nucleotides agree with TRBD1. The trim removed 3 bases at V and 6 bases at J, leaving 10 bases unmatched. This CDR3 region has 17 residues. Germline-derived CDR1 and CDR2 are SGHTA and FQGNSA. CDR3 nucleotide sequence: TGTGCCAGCAGCTTGCGGGGACCTCAGGGGGCTAATTCACCCCTCCACTTT. It specifies CASSLRGPQGANSPLHF.

This chain uses TRBV28 with TRBJ2-1; 10 bases align to TRBD2. V was pared by 6 bases and J by 7 bases, with 9 bases of the junction left unmatched. The CDR3 runs to 15 residues. CDR1 is MDHEN, CDR2 SYDVKM, per germline. CDR3 sequence reads: CASSQSISGRNEQFF. CDR3 in DNA: TGTGCCAGCAGCCAATCCATTAGCGGGAGGAATGAGCAGTTCTTC.

The chain recombines TRBV4-1 with TRBJ2-1; 7 bases line up with TRBD2. The CDR3 consists of 17 residues. Germline V gene lookup returns CDR1 MGHRA and CDR2 YSYEKL. The junction had 8 bases not matched to a gene; V was cut back by 3 bases and J by 0 bases. As DNA, the CDR3 is TGCGCCAGCAGCCAGGTAGCTAGCGGAAGCTCCTACAATGAGCAGTTCTTC. Translating it yields CASSQVASGSSYNEQFF.

This clone was counted once. V and J are TRBV27 and TRBJ1-1; possibly TRBD1 for D (6 bases). CDR3 length equals 19 residues. CDR1 is MNHEY, CDR2 SMNVEV, per germline (reference sequence). V was trimmed by 0 bases and J by 0 bases, leaving 20 bases between them. The CDR3 sequence: CASSLSGYRVGRLNTEAFF. The CDR3 nucleotides read TGTGCCAGCAGTTTATCTGGATACAGGGTAGGAAGGCTGAACACTGAAGCTTTCTTT.

The V call is TRBV28, the J call TRBJ2-7, with a weak D call TRBD2 (5 bases). This CDR3 region has 14 residues. Germline CDR1 reads MDHEN; CDR2 reads SYDVKM. Trimming took off 6 bases at V and 0 bases at J, with 12 bases between the two ends. The CDR3 here is CASRPGGSSYEQYF. The CDR3 DNA reads TGTGCCAGCAGGCCGGGTGGGAGCTCCTACGAGCAGTACTTC.

The chain couples TRBV13 to TRBJ1-1; weak D call: TRBD1 (5 bases). The V gene lost 2 bases and the J gene lost 0 bases, with 13 bases spanning the gap. CDR1 and CDR2 (germline): PRHDT, FYEKMQ (reference sequence). There are 16 residues in the CDR3. CDR3 region: CASSLPRQTVNTEAFF. The CDR3 DNA reads TGTGCCAGCAGCTTACCCCGGCAGACAGTGAACACTGAAGCTTTCTTT. The whole variable domain, remainder taken from reference TRBV13 and TRBJ1-1, is AAGVIQSPRHLIKEKRETATLKCYPIPRHDTVYWYQQGPGQDPQFLISFYEKMQSDKGSIPDRFSAQQFSDYHSELNMSSLELGDSALYFCASSLPRQTVNTEAFFGQGTRLTVV.